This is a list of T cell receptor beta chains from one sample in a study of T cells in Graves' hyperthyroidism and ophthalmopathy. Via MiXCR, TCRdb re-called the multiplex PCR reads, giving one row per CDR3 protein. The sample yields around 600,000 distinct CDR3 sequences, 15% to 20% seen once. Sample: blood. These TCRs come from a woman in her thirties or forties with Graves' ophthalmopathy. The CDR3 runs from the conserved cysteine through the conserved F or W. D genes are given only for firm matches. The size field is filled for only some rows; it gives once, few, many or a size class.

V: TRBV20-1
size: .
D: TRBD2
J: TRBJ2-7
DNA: TGCAGTGCTAGAGGGGTAGCGGGACCTACGAGGGAGCAGTACTTC
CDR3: CSARGVAGPTREQYF

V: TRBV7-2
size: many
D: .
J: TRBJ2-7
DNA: TGTGCCAGCAGCTACGGACGGGTCTACGAGCAGTACTTC
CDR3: CASSYGRVYEQYF

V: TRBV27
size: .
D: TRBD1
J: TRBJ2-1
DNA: TGTGCCAGCGGTTCTCGCGGCGGACAGGGGTACGGGGGGCAGTTCTTC
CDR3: CASGSRGGQGYGGQFF

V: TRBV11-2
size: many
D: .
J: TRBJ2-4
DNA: TGTGCCAGCAGCCTAGGGTGGGGCGGCGGCAAAAACATTCAGTACTTC
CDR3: CASSLGWGGGKNIQYF

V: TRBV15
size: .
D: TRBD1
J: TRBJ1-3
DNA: TGTGCCACCAGCAGTGTCCGGGGACAGGGGTACGGAAACACCATATATTTT
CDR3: CATSSVRGQGYGNTIYF

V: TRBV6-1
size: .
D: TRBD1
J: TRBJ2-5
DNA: TGTGGCAGCAGGCCGATGGGGGTCGGGACAGGGCAAGAGACCCAGTACTTC
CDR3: CGSRPMGVGTGQETQYF

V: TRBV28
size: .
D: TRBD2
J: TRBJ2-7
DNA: TGTGCCAGCAGTTTATGGGTTGCTAGCGGCTACGAGCAGTACTTC
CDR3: CASSLWVASGYEQYF

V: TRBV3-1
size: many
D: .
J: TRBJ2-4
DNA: TGTGCCAGCAGCCAAGGACAGGTAGCCAAAAACATTCAGTACTTC
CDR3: CASSQGQVAKNIQYF

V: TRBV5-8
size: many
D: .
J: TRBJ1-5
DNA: TGTGCCAGCAGCTTAGACCCGGGGGGCAATCAGCCCCAGCATTTT
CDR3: CASSLDPGGNQPQHF

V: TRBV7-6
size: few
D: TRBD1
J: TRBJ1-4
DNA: TGTGCCAGCAGCTCCGGGACAGATGAAAAACTGTTTTTT
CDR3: CASSSGTDEKLFF

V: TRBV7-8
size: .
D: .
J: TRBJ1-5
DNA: TGTGCCAGCAGCCACCGGGTCTTTGGGAGCAATCAGCCCCAGCATTTT
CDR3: CASSHRVFGSNQPQHF

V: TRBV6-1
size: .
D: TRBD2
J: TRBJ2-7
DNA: TGTGCCAGCAGAGGGACTAGCGGTTACTCCTACGAGCAGTACTTC
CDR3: CASRGTSGYSYEQYF

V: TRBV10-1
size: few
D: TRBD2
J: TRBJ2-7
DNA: TGCGCCAGCAGTGAGCGGCGGGGGATTTACGAGCAGTACTTC
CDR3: CASSERRGIYEQYF

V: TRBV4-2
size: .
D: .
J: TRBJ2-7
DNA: TGTGCCAGCAGCCAAGATCCCAACGGGTTTACCTACGAGCAGTACTTC
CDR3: CASSQDPNGFTYEQYF

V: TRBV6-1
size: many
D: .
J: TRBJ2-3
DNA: TGTGCCAGCACCTTGGACACGGCCGGCACAGATACGCAGTATTTT
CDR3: CASTLDTAGTDTQYF

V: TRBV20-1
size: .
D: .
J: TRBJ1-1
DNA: TGCAGTGCTAGAAAAAGGGATTCTGGTGAAGCTTTCTTT
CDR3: CSARKRDSGEAFF

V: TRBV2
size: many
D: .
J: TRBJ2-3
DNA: TGTGCCAGCAGTAAGGGACTTACAGATACGCAGTATTTT
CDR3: CASSKGLTDTQYF

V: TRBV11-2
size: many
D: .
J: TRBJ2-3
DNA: TGTGCCAGCAGCTTAGGACGAGGGGGACGCACAGATACGCAGTATTTT
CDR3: CASSLGRGGRTDTQYF

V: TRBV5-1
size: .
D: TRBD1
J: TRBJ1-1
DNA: TGCGCCAGCAGCTTGGAAGGGACAGGCGGGACTGAAGCTTTCTTT
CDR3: CASSLEGTGGTEAFF

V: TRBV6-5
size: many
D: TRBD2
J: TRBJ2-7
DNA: TGTGCCAGCAGTCACTCTAGCGGCCCCTACGAGCAGTACTTC
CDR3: CASSHSSGPYEQYF